The source of this TCR beta chain is a study of beta chain features in type 1 diabetes. The length of the CDR3 is 14 residues. With V trimmed by 8 bases and J by 2 bases, 5 bases remained unmatched. Germline values: CDR1 MDHEN, CDR2 SYDVKM. General study findings and limits: Significant though moderate, a shortening of TCRB CDR3s appeared in all four CD4+ subsets of Type 1 diabetes patients.

This clone was seen more than once but under ten times. Its antigen is unidentified. What was sequenced were expressed TCRB transcripts, since all of the isolated RNA had been reverse transcribed. Sequencing used immunoSEQ multiplex PCR; TCRdb keeps in-frame clones, though not all of them. Of about 140,000 clones in the sample, 6% to 7.5% were seen once. This sequence originates from a young woman in good health. Sequencing input: central memory CD4+ T cells from blood. The genes are TRBV28 and TRBJ2-5; TRBD1 matches at 10 bases. The CDR3 DNA is TGTGCCAGCGGCGGGACAGGGGTACAAGAGACCCAGTACTTC. Amino acid sequence: CASGGTGVQETQYF.